This is a list of T cell receptor beta chains from one sample in a study of blood T cell repertoires in COVID-19. Only in-frame clones appear in the TCRdb table, and some are missing; sequencing was by immunoSEQ multiplex PCR. The repertoire consists of roughly 200,000 clones, with roughly 88% occurring once and the leading ten covering about 6.8%. The sample consisted of peripheral blood. These receptor sequences come from a woman aged 40 to 50 who had recovered from COVID-19. Both conserved end residues are part of each CDR3. D genes are given only for firm matches. Size is stated for part of the rows, as once, few or many counts, or as a class when the clone is expanded.

V	D	size	J	DNA	CDR3
TRBV6-5	TRBD1	.	TRBJ2-7	TGTGCCAGCAGTTACCAAACGACAGGGGCCTCCTACGAGCAGTACTTC	CASSYQTTGASYEQYF
TRBV5-1	.	.	TRBJ1-6	TGCGCCAGCAGCTTGGCGAGTAAAGGGGGGGCCTCGAGCTCCTATAATTCACCCCTCCACTTT	CASSLASKGGASSSYNSPLHF
TRBV27	.	.	TRBJ2-2	TGTGCCAGCAGTTTATCTTCTAGATACACCGGGGAGCTGTTTTTT	CASSLSSRYTGELFF
TRBV5-1	.	once	TRBJ2-1	TGCGCCAGCAACCCTACCCTCTACAATGAGCAGTTCTTC	CASNPTLYNEQFF
TRBV2	TRBD1	.	TRBJ1-5	TGTGCCAGCAGTATGACAGGGTCCCATCAGCCCCAGCATTTT	CASSMTGSHQPQHF
TRBV9	.	once	TRBJ2-1	TGTGCCAGCAGCGTACGGGGGAGCTCCTACAATGAGCAGTTCTTC	CASSVRGSSYNEQFF
TRBV28	TRBD1	.	TRBJ1-6	TGTGCCAGCAGTTTACCCGGGACAGGGTATGGAAACTCCTATAATTCACCCCTCCACTTT	CASSLPGTGYGNSYNSPLHF
TRBV7-3	.	.	TRBJ2-2	TGTGCCAGCAGCCCGTGGGGCACAGGGACCGGGGAGCTGTTTTTT	CASSPWGTGTGELFF
TRBV27	TRBD1	.	TRBJ1-3	TGTGCCAGCACAGGGACAGAGGTAGTTGGAAACACCATATATTTT	CASTGTEVVGNTIYF
TRBV7-2	TRBD2	.	TRBJ2-3	TGTGCCAGCAGCTTAGTTCCTGGGGGGGGAAGCACAGATACGCAGTATTTT	CASSLVPGGGSTDTQYF
TRBV7-3	TRBD1	.	TRBJ1-2	TGTGCCAGCAGCTCCGGACAGGGGACGGGTGGCTACACCTTC	CASSSGQGTGGYTF
TRBV9	.	.	TRBJ2-1	TGTGCCAGCAGCTTCTCGACAGGCATGAGGGTCAATGAGCAGTTCTTC	CASSFSTGMRVNEQFF
TRBV6-5	TRBD1	.	TRBJ2-2	TGTGCCGTGAAGGACAGGTTGAACACCGGGGAGCTGTTTTTT	CAVKDRLNTGELFF
TRBV7-2	.	.	TRBJ2-2	TGTGCCAGCAGCTTAGCTTTGGGCAGGGACACCGGGGAGCTGTTTTTT	CASSLALGRDTGELFF